This entry lists 28 T cell receptor beta chains sequenced from one sample in a study of CXCR3-negative and CXCR3-positive naive CD8 T cells. In preparing the TRB cDNA libraries, 5' RACE with UMI labels was used. TCRdb re-called the 5' RACE reads; one entry per CDR3 protein, DNA not given. The ten most abundant clones cover roughly 1.1% of a sample with roughly 100,000 distinct CDR3 sequences. The sample was naive CXCR3- CD8+ T cells from blood. The subset denotes: CD45RO-CCR7+CD27+CD95- naive CD8+ T cells lacking CXCR3 (TNR3-). Receptor source: a human donor in good health. Some clones in this sample may be carry-over from other donors' samples.

The rearrangement joins TRBV15 to TRBJ2-7; the TRBD1 assignment by TCRdb is unverifiable without DNA. The CDR3 loop spans 15 amino acids. Germline CDR1 is LNHNV and CDR2 is YYDKDF (reference sequence). The CDR3 loop reads CATSSVSAQSYEQYF.

This CDR3 is CASSFRRDSSAYEQYF. The rearrangement joins TRBV6-2 or TRBV6-3 to TRBJ2-7; checking the TCRdb D call of TRBD1 is not possible without DNA. The germline gives CDR1 MNHEY, CDR2 SVGEGT. The length of the CDR3 is 16 residues.

The V and J genes are TRBV5-5 and TRBJ2-7; TCRdb lists TRBD2, though no DNA is available to test this call. The CDR3 is 14 residues long. Germline V gene sequence: CDR1 SGHKS, CDR2 YYEKEE (reference sequence). The CDR3 region is CASSLVRTTLEVIF. The whole variable domain, remainder taken from reference TRBV5-5 and TRBJ2-7, is DAGVTQSPTHLIKTRGQQVTLRCSPISGHKSVSWYQQVLGQGPQFIFQYYEKEERGRGNFPDRFSARQFPNYSSELNVNALLLGDSALYLCASSLVRTTLEVIFGPGTRLTVT.

Here the CDR3 reads CAISGGQGSNYGYTF. The chain couples TRBV10-3 to TRBJ1-2; there is no DNA to check the TCRdb D call of TRBD1. The CDR3 extends over 15 amino acids. Germline V gene data show CDR1 as ENHRY and CDR2 as SYGVKD.

This sequence joins TRBV28 and TRBJ2-5; as DNA is missing, the TRBD1 call by TCRdb cannot be tested. Germline V gene sequence: CDR1 MDHEN, CDR2 SYDVKM. The CDR3 extends over 15 amino acids. The CDR3 spells CASSLGGQLQETQYF.

V usage is TRBV6-5 and J usage is TRBJ1-6; TCRdb's D call of TRBD1 is untestable without DNA. Per the germline V gene, CDR1 is MNHEY and CDR2 is SVGAGI. The CDR3 contains 17 residues. The CDR3 loop is CASSLIDRIHYNSPLHF.

This chain links TRBV4-1 with TRBJ2-3; the D call of TRBD2 rests on TCRdb alone, since no DNA is present to check it. This CDR3 spans 15 amino acids. Looked up from germline, CDR1 is MGHRA and CDR2 is YSYEKL. This CDR3 reads CASSRLGLATDTQYF.

The J gene is TRBJ2-7, the V gene TRBV29-1; TCRdb's assignment of TRBD1 cannot be checked, as there is no DNA. Germline V gene lookup returns CDR1 SQVTM and CDR2 ANQGSEA. The CDR3 contains 13 residues. The CDR3 spells CSVESGTSYEQYF.

This chain uses TRBV6-5 with TRBJ1-2; TCRdb calls TRBD1, which cannot be checked without DNA. CDR1 is MNHEY and CDR2 is SVGAGI in the germline V gene. This CDR3 spans 13 amino acids. CDR3 amino acids: CASSPTVYYGYTF.

V gene TRBV6-2 or TRBV6-3 combines with J gene TRBJ2-3; TCRdb outputs TRBD1, but without DNA this stays unchecked. The CDR3 runs 14 residues. Germline V gives CDR1 MNHEY, CDR2 SVGEGT. This chain's CDR3 is CASRPGDGSDTQYF.

CDR3: CASSLWAGWDTGELFF. The gene calls are TRBV5-5 and TRBJ2-2; absent DNA, TCRdb's TRBD2 call cannot be checked. CDR1 SGHKS and CDR2 YYEKEE come from the germline V gene (reference sequence). The CDR3 has 16 residues. The whole variable domain, filled in from reference TRBV5-5 and TRBJ2-2, reads DAGVTQSPTHLIKTRGQQVTLRCSPISGHKSVSWYQQVLGQGPQFIFQYYEKEERGRGNFPDRFSARQFPNYSSELNVNALLLGDSALYLCASSLWAGWDTGELFFGEGSRLTVL.

This sequence joins TRBV3-1 and TRBJ2-1; with no DNA, the TCRdb D assignment of TRBD1 cannot be verified. The CDR3 consists of 14 residues. Germline values: CDR1 LGHDT, CDR2 YNNKEL (reference sequence). This chain's CDR3 is CASSQAGGYNEQLF.

The rearrangement links TRBV29-1 to TRBJ2-3. Germline CDR1 and CDR2: SQVTM and ANQGSEA. The CDR3 is 13 residues long. The CDR3 is CSVEVGVTDTQYF.

The chain uses TRBV30 and TRBJ2-4. The V gene's germline CDR1 is GTSNPN and CDR2 SVGIG (reference sequence). CDR3 length: 12 residues. This CDR3 is CAWSAYEDIQYF.

V usage is TRBV29-1 and J usage is TRBJ2-7. From germline, CDR1 is SQVTM and CDR2 ANQGSEA. The CDR3 consists of 15 residues. The CDR3 spells CSVEVPTDPSYEQYF.

The gene calls are TRBV11-3 and TRBJ1-1; lacking DNA, the TRBD1 call made by TCRdb goes unchecked. In germline, CDR1 is SGHNT, CDR2 YENEEA. The CDR3 runs to 15 residues. CDR3: CASSFAGTENTEAFF.

The chain uses TRBV15 and TRBJ2-1. The CDR3 extends over 14 amino acids. Per the germline V gene, CDR1 is LNHNV and CDR2 is YYDKDF (reference sequence). The CDR3 protein is CATSPKSSYNEQFF.

J is TRBJ2-3 and V is TRBV6-5; TCRdb's D gene call, TRBD1, goes unchecked for lack of DNA. The CDR3 loop spans 13 amino acids. Germline lookup yields CDR1 MNHEY and CDR2 SVGAGI. The CDR3 is CASRGQGHNTQYF.

This sequence joins TRBV29-1 and TRBJ2-3; TCRdb's D call of TRBD2 is untestable without DNA. The CDR3 length is 13 residues. In germline, CDR1 is SQVTM, CDR2 ANQGSEA. The CDR3 loop is CSARLVDTDTQYF.

The V call is TRBV14, the J call TRBJ1-4. In germline, CDR1 is SGHDN, CDR2 FVKESK. The CDR3 runs to 13 residues. The CDR3 sequence: CASSQALGGKLFF.

The CDR3 sequence is CASSPRTGNINEQFF. This rearrangement joins TRBV7-9 to TRBJ2-1; TCRdb's D call of TRBD1 is untestable without DNA. This CDR3 has 15 amino acids. Germline-derived CDR1 and CDR2 are SEHNR and FQNEAQ (reference sequence).

The chain has TRBV7-9 and TRBJ1-3; TCRdb outputs TRBD1, but without DNA this stays unchecked. CDR3 length: 14 residues. CDR1 is SEHNR and CDR2 is FQNEAQ in the germline V gene (reference sequence). CDR3 amino acids: CASSGGDTGNTIYF.

The rearrangement links TRBV6-5 to TRBJ1-1; without DNA, the TCRdb call of TRBD1 cannot be checked. Germline V CDR1 and CDR2: MNHEY, SVGAGI. This CDR3 is built from 13 residues. CDR3 amino acids: CASSNRGGTEAFF.

The V call is TRBV3-1, the J call TRBJ1-2; TCRdb calls TRBD1, which cannot be checked without DNA. Germline CDR1 is LGHDT and CDR2 is YNNKEL (reference sequence). This CDR3 spans 14 amino acids. CDR3 residues: CASSLRQGMNGYTF. Filled out from reference TRBV3-1 and TRBJ1-2, the complete variable domain reads DTAVSQTPKYLVTQMGNDKSIKCEQNLGHDTMYWYKQDSKKFLKIMFSYNNKELIINETVPNRFSPKSPDKAHLNLHINSLELGDSAVYFCASSLRQGMNGYTFGSGTRLTVV.

The chain couples TRBV28 to TRBJ1-2; TCRdb calls TRBD1, which cannot be checked without DNA. Germline V gives CDR1 MDHEN, CDR2 SYDVKM. The CDR3 has 13 amino acids. CDR3 protein: CASSPDRGWGYTF.

The chain recombines TRBV27 with TRBJ2-1. CDR1 MNHEY and CDR2 SMNVEV come from the germline V gene (reference sequence). This CDR3 has 14 amino acids. The CDR3 region is CASSAGGSYNEQLF.

V usage is TRBV27 and J usage is TRBJ2-7; TCRdb reports TRBD1, a call that lacks DNA to check it against. In germline, CDR1 is MNHEY, CDR2 SMNVEV (reference sequence). The CDR3 extends over 14 amino acids. The CDR3 reads CASSFTGGTYEQYF.

The chain carries TRBV7-9 and TRBJ2-5. The CDR3 runs to 13 residues. The germline V gene encodes CDR1 SEHNR and CDR2 FQNEAQ (reference sequence). This chain's CDR3 is CASSLSEFGDQYF.